Described below is a single TCR beta chain sequence and its context. Time point reported: pretreatment peripheral blood. Per germline, CDR1 MDHEN and CDR2 SYDVKM. CDR3 length: 16 residues. V trimming: 4 bases; J trimming: 3 bases; junction bases outside the gene matches: 10. The record originates from a study of PD-L1 blockade in urothelial cancer. Study-level information: Patients had received 0 to 3 prior chemotherapy regimens.

Spike-ins of synthetic TCR analog templates went into each PCR. Some clones are missing from TCRdb's copy, which holds only in-frame ones; the method was immunoSEQ multiplex PCR. Here the sample spans roughly 56,000 clones, around 83% being singletons. Sequenced here: PBMCs, sampled around atezolizumab (anti-PD-L1) treatment. This sequence joins TRBV28 and TRBJ2-7; 9 bases match TRBD1. This receptor was identified in a man between 60 and 75 years old with urothelial cancer. The CDR3: CASSSRNRDRVYEQYF. DNA for the CDR3: TGTGCCAGCAGTTCCCGTAACCGGGACAGGGTCTACGAGCAGTACTTC. Full variable domain (rest looked up from reference TRBV28 and TRBJ2-7): DVKVTQSSRYLVKRTGEKVFLECVQDMDHENMFWYRQDPGLGLRLIYFSYDVKMKEKGDIPEGYSVSREKKERFSLILESASTNQTSMYLCASSSRNRDRVYEQYFGPGTRLTVT.